This T cell receptor beta chain was recorded in a study of early stage breast cancer tumors. The assay was immunoSEQ multiplex PCR, and TCRdb's table has in-frame clones only and misses some. The repertoire includes around 14,000 clones, about four fifths of them detected once, and 4.9% sits in the top ten. In its sample, this clone was seen once. Antigen unknown. Germline CDR1 MNHEY, CDR2 SMNVEV (reference sequence). CDR3 length equals 19 residues. Trimming pared 2 bases from V and 2 bases from J, leaving 23 bases between. Points from the study as a whole: Tumors had roughly 2.6-fold higher T cell density than normal breast.

Sequenced: normal breast tissue next to the tumor. This TCR came from a person aged 25 to 39 with breast cancer. J is TRBJ2-3 and V is TRBV27; D possibly uses TRBD1 or TRBD2 (6 bases each). CDR3 coding DNA: TGTGCCAGCAGTTTAAACCCTGGAAGGGGGGCTGGGCCCACAGATACGCAGTATTTT. Translated, it gives CASSLNPGRGAGPTDTQYF.